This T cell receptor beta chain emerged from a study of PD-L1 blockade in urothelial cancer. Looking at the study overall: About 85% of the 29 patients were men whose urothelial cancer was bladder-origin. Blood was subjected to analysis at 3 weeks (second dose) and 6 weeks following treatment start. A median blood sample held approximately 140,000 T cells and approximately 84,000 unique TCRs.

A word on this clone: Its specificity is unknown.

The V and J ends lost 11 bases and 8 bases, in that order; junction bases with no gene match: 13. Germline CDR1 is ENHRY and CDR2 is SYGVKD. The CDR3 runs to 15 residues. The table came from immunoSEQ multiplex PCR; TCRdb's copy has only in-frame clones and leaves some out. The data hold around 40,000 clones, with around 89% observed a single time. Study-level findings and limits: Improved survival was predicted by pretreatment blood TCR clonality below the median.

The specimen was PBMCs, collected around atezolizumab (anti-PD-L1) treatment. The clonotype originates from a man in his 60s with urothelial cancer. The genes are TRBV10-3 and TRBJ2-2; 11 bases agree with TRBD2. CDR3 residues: CAARETSGTMGELFF. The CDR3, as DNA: TGTGCCGCTCGTGAGACTAGCGGGACAATGGGGGAGCTGTTTTTT.